Shown below are 3 T cell receptor beta chains from a single sample sequenced in a study of T-cell memory formation after mild COVID-19. Each CDR3 protein is one row after TCRdb ran MiXCR on the 5' RACE reads. The table lists more than 450,000 distinct CDR3 sequences, roughly 18% of them singletons, with approximately 12% in the top ten. Sequenced: PBMCs or a T cell subset sorted from them (not recorded which). These receptors all come from an adult woman who had mild COVID-19 (a few samples of this study predate the infection). Cell type and time point are not known.

This clonotype occurred a few times. The V call is TRBV3-1, the J call TRBJ2-3, with TRBD2 identical over 8 bases. Germline V gene lookup returns CDR1 LGHDT and CDR2 YNNKEL (reference sequence). The CDR3 totals 17 residues. Germline trimming cut 4 bases from V and 0 bases from J; bases unmatched to any gene: 9. CDR3 bases: TGTGCCAGCAGCCGAGGCTTAGCGGGATCTAGCACAGATACGCAGTATTTT. Amino acid sequence: CASSRGLAGSSTDTQYF.

The chain is built from TRBV20-1 and TRBJ2-1; weak D call: TRBD1 (6 bases). CDR3 length equals 13 residues. Trimming stripped 6 bases from V and 5 bases from J, with 14 bases between. Germline values: CDR1 DFQATT, CDR2 SNEGSKA (reference sequence). As DNA, the CDR3 is TGCAGTGCCAGAAACAGGGAGCACAATGAGCAGTTCTTC. Translating gives CSARNREHNEQFF.

This clonotype has just a few counts. The chain joins TRBV7-3 to TRBJ2-3; D gene uncertain. CDR3 length: 19 residues. Germline CDR1 is SGHTA and CDR2 is FQGTGA. Trimming pared 5 bases from V and 1 base from J, leaving 25 bases between. As DNA, the CDR3 is TGTGCCAGCAGCCAAACCGGATGGATCGCCACCAATCGCACAGATACGCAGTATTTT. Protein product: CASSQTGWIATNRTDTQYF.